The 10 T cell receptor beta chains given below trace back to one sample, sequenced in a study of CD8+CD57+ T cells in acquired aplastic anemia. Profiling of TCR beta VDJ combinations and CDR3 sequences used genomic DNA as template. In TCRdb, the reads were re-called with MiXCR into one record per CDR3 protein. The top ten clones hold under 9% of a sample with 100,000 to 150,000 distinct CDR3 sequences, 41% of them seen once. The material sequenced was sorted CD4+, CD8+, or CD8+CD57+ T cells (not recorded which) from PBMCs. The receptors were sampled from a human donor in good health, serving as a control.

The chain couples TRBV7-2 to TRBJ1-2; D remains ambiguous. This CDR3 comprises 13 residues. V was pared by 10 bases and J by 5 bases, with 17 bases between. CDR1 is SGHTA, CDR2 FQGNSA, per germline. The CDR3 is CATQNDGGYGYTF. The DNA of the CDR3 is TGTGCCACACAAAACGACGGAGGGTATGGCTACACCTTC.

At least ten counts were recorded for this clonotype. The gene calls are TRBV7-8 and TRBJ2-7; no firm D call. CDR1 is SGHVS, CDR2 FQNEAQ, per germline. This CDR3 contains 16 residues. V was pared by 5 bases and J by 6 bases, with 23 bases between. CDR3 amino acids: CASSRTITPIGREQYF. The CDR3 nucleotides are TGTGCCAGCAGCCGAACTATTACTCCCATCGGTCGCGAGCAGTACTTC.

The rearrangement uses TRBV25-1 and TRBJ2-5; 8 bases fit TRBD1. Looked up from germline, CDR1 is MGHDK and CDR2 is SYGVNS. Trimming removed 2 bases from V and 5 bases from J; junction bases left unmatched: 10. This CDR3 contains 16 residues. The CDR3 DNA is TGTGCCAGCAGTGAACTCTTAGCGGACAGGGCTGAGACCCAGTACTTC. Translating it yields CASSELLADRAETQYF.

The table lists this clonotype with many counts. V usage is TRBV5-1 and J usage is TRBJ2-2; 9 bases are shared with TRBD2. This CDR3 is built from 17 residues. CDR1 and CDR2 (germline): SGHRS, YFSETQ. Trimming removed 0 bases from V and 5 bases from J; junction bases left unmatched: 8. The CDR3 loop is CASSLAGGLAGTGELFF. The CDR3 nucleotides read TGCGCCAGCAGCTTGGCCGGGGGGCTAGCGGGAACCGGGGAGCTGTTTTTT.

In its sample, this clonotype was seen many times. V and J are TRBV5-1 and TRBJ2-1, with TRBD2 as a possible D gene (5 bases). Germline assignment: CDR1 SGHRS and CDR2 YFSETQ. V shed 4 bases and J shed 0 bases, with 14 bases lying between them. The CDR3 has 16 amino acids. CDR3 protein: CASSPPEADSYNEQFF. Written as DNA, the CDR3 is TGCGCCAGCAGCCCTCCTGAAGCGGACTCCTACAATGAGCAGTTCTTC.

Details on this clonotype: Being one base from a much bigger clone, this may be a read error. The rearrangement uses TRBV6-1 and TRBJ1-2, with TRBD1 as a possible D gene (5 bases). CDR3 size: 16 residues. Per germline, CDR1 MNHNS and CDR2 SASEGT. V was clipped by 3 bases and J by 8 bases, with 22 bases between them. The DNA for the CDR3 is TGTGCCAGCAGTGACGGGGCGGGACCGAGGTCTTGGGGCTACACCTTC. This sequence encodes CASSDGAGPRSWGYTF.

This clonotype has a count of ten or more. V is TRBV27 and J is TRBJ1-6; D is possibly TRBD1 (6 bases). CDR1 is MNHEY, CDR2 SMNVEV, per germline (reference sequence). Between the trimmed V and J ends, which lost 8 bases and 6 bases, there was a span of 20 bases. This CDR3 is 16 amino acids long. The CDR3 loop reads CASRDTVPGGNSPLHF. The CDR3 bases are TGTGCCAGCCGGGACACCGTACCCGGAGGTAATTCACCCCTCCACTTT.

The V gene is TRBV27, the J gene TRBJ1-4; D gene ambiguous. The V gene lost 3 bases and the J gene lost 0 bases, with 5 bases spanning the gap. CDR3 length equals 14 residues. Germline loops: CDR1 MNHEY, CDR2 SMNVEV (reference sequence). The CDR3 coding sequence is TGTGCCAGCAGTTTTAGCTCAACTAATGAAAAACTGTTTTTT. Its translation: CASSFSSTNEKLFF.

Note on this clonotype: One base away lies a much larger clone, so this may be a sequencing read error. The chain links TRBV6-1 to TRBJ2-7, with D perhaps matching TRBD1 or TRBD2 (5 bases each). The germline V gene has CDR1 MNHNS and CDR2 SASEGT. The CDR3 consists of 15 residues. CDR3 coding DNA: TGTGCCAGCAGGGGACGAGCGGAAGTCTCCCACGAGCAGTACTTC. It codes for CASRGRAEVSHEQYF.

This clonotype was counted at least ten times. V usage is TRBV5-1 and J usage is TRBJ2-4; D possibly corresponds to TRBD1 (6 bases). Germline values: CDR1 SGHRS, CDR2 YFSETQ. The CDR3 length is 14 residues. The germline V and J ends were trimmed by 5 bases and 0 bases, with 9 bases remaining between them. CDR3 in amino acids: CASRPQGAKNIQYF. As DNA, the CDR3 is TGCGCCAGCAGACCACAGGGAGCCAAAAACATTCAGTACTTC.